These 27 T cell receptor beta chains were sequenced from one sample in a study of blood T cell repertoires in COVID-19. TCRdb's table, derived via immunoSEQ multiplex PCR, lists solely in-frame clones and lacks some. The sample lists about 310,000 clones, approximately 89% seen once, with approximately 8.8% in the top ten. The material sequenced was PBMCs or T cells enriched from blood (not recorded which). The source of these receptors is a woman in her thirties or forties who had recovered from COVID-19.

V is TRBV27 and J is TRBJ2-2; 9 nucleotides align to TRBD2. The CDR3 runs 13 residues. Germline loops: CDR1 MNHEY, CDR2 SMNVEV (reference sequence). J gave up 6 bases and V 8 bases, and 4 bases lay outside the gene matches. In DNA, the CDR3 is TGTGCCAGCGCGGGACTAGCCCCCGGGGAGCTGTTTTTT. Translation gives CASAGLAPGELFF.

Only a few counts were recorded for this clone. V and J are TRBV25-1 and TRBJ1-1; D is possibly TRBD1 (5 bases). This CDR3 spans 14 amino acids. The V end lost 1 base, the J end lost 9 bases, and 15 bases lay between the germline ends. CDR1 is MGHDK, CDR2 SYGVNS, per germline. The CDR3 DNA reads as TGTGCCAGCAGTGAATCCCGGGACTCGCCCAAAGCTTTCTTT. This encodes CASSESRDSPKAFF.

The chain has TRBV7-9 and TRBJ1-1; D unclear. Germline loops: CDR1 SEHNR, CDR2 FQNEAQ (reference sequence). V dropped 2 bases and J dropped 6 bases, with 10 bases sitting between them. The length of the CDR3 is 13 residues. The CDR3 bases are TGTGCCAGCAGCTTACTGCGGAGTGCTGAAGCTTTCTTT. This encodes CASSLLRSAEAFF.

This chain links TRBV7-9 with TRBJ2-2, with D unclear. With 5 bases removed from V and 4 bases from J, the gap between germline ends came to 20 bases. The CDR3 runs to 17 residues. Germline-derived CDR1 and CDR2 are SEHNR and FQNEAQ (reference sequence). The CDR3 region has the DNA TGTGCCAGCAGCCCCACCCTGTGGATAGCTGGCACCGGGGAGCTGTTTTTT. This translates into CASSPTLWIAGTGELFF. The full variable domain, in which reference TRBV7-9 and TRBJ2-2 provide the parts outside the CDR3, is DTGVSQNPRHKITKRGQNVTFRCDPISEHNRLYWYRQTLGQGPEFLTYFQNEAQLEKSRLLSDRFSAERPKGSFSTLEIQRTEQGDSAMYLCASSPTLWIAGTGELFFGEGSRLTVL.

A note on this clone: Its ends do not fully match the called genes, so a read error is possible. The genes are TRBV10-3 and TRBJ2-7; 11 bases line up with TRBD1. The CDR3 has 14 residues. Germline V gene sequence: CDR1 ENHRY, CDR2 SYGVKD. DNA for the CDR3: TGTGCCATCAGGGGACAGGGGGAATCCTCCGAGCAGTACTTC. It yields the protein CAIRGQGESSEQYF.

The CDR3 region is CASSPSGYQPQHF. Written as DNA, the CDR3 is TGTGCCAGCTCACCGTCAGGGTATCAGCCCCAGCATTTT. The gene calls are TRBV18 and TRBJ1-5, with a weak D call TRBD1 (5 bases). CDR1 KGHSH and CDR2 LQKENI come from the germline V gene. The CDR3 length is 13 residues. The V gene lost 3 bases and the J gene lost 5 bases, with 8 bases spanning the gap.

The V and J genes are TRBV7-2 and TRBJ1-6; D may be TRBD1 (5 bases). Germline V CDR1 and CDR2: SGHTA, FQGNSA. Trimming pared 5 bases from V and 0 bases from J, leaving 11 bases between. The CDR3 covers 16 residues. The DNA for the CDR3 is TGTGCCAGCAGCCCGAGACAGAGCTCCTATAATTCACCCCTCCACTTT. Its translation: CASSPRQSSYNSPLHF.

This clone was seen only once. V and J are TRBV6-1 and TRBJ1-5, with D tentatively TRBD1 (5 bases). CDR1 and CDR2 (germline): MNHNS, SASEGT. Deletions cut 1 base from V and 6 bases from J, with 7 bases between. The CDR3 totals 13 residues. The CDR3 DNA follows: TGTGCCAGCAGTGAAGTAGGGGTTCAGCCCCAGCATTTT. Translated: CASSEVGVQPQHF.

To note about this clone: The same CDR3 arises from other DNA sequences in this sample as well. The V and J genes are TRBV5-1 and TRBJ1-1; D remains unclear. CDR3 length: 14 residues. Germline V lookup: CDR1 SGHRS, CDR2 YFSETQ. V lost 1 base to trimming and J lost 0 bases, with 7 bases between them. The CDR3 region is CASSLSGMNTEAFF. DNA of the CDR3: TGCGCCAGCAGCTTGAGCGGCATGAACACTGAAGCTTTCTTT.

The chain links TRBV5-6 to TRBJ2-3; 14 nucleotides line up with TRBD2. This CDR3 has 16 amino acids. Germline V lookup: CDR1 SGHDT, CDR2 YYEEEE. V dropped 3 bases and J dropped 4; count of bases not matched to a gene: 4. The DNA of the CDR3 is TGTGCCAGCAGCTGGGGACTAGCGGGAGCAGCAGATACGCAGTATTTT. Its protein is CASSWGLAGAADTQYF.

The gene calls are TRBV3-1 (or the pseudogene TRBV3-2) and TRBJ2-1; TRBD2 is a possible D gene (5 bases). The germline gives CDR1 LGHDT, CDR2 YNNKEL (reference sequence). V was trimmed by 4 bases and J by 1 base, leaving 11 bases between them. CDR3 size: 15 residues. This CDR3 reads CASSLGGWSYNEQFF. The DNA for the CDR3 is TGTGCCAGCAGCCTGGGCGGGTGGTCCTACAATGAGCAGTTCTTC.

J is TRBJ2-5 and V is TRBV19; TRBD2 is a possible D gene (6 bases). V dropped 3 bases and J dropped 1 base, with 15 bases sitting between them. The CDR3 totals 16 residues. Germline V lookup: CDR1 LNHDA, CDR2 SQIVND (reference sequence). CDR3 in amino acids: CASSMQASAGQETQYF. In DNA form, the CDR3 reads TGTGCCAGTAGTATGCAGGCTAGCGCCGGCCAAGAGACCCAGTACTTC.

This sequence joins TRBV5-1 and TRBJ2-3; 7 bases map to TRBD2. This CDR3 has 15 amino acids. Germline CDR1 is SGHRS and CDR2 is YFSETQ. V was clipped by 4 bases and J by 4 bases; unmatched bases: 9. CDR3 nucleotides: TGCGCCAGCAGCCAAGGACTAGATGAGCCAGATACGCAGTATTTT. Residues: CASSQGLDEPDTQYF. The full variable domain, completed using reference TRBV5-1 and TRBJ2-3, is KAGVTQTPRYLIKTRGQQVTLSCSPISGHRSVSWYQQTPGQGLQFLFEYFSETQRNKGNFPGRFSGRQFSNSRSEMNVSTLELGDSALYLCASSQGLDEPDTQYFGPGTRLTVL.

The rearrangement uses TRBV9 and TRBJ2-2, with 7 bases aligning to TRBD2. Trimming took 4 bases from V and 4 from J; bases not matched to a gene: 7. The CDR3 contains 15 residues. Germline CDR1 and CDR2: SGDLS and YYNGEE. CDR3 loop: CASSPRPGGTGELFF. For the CDR3, the DNA is TGTGCCAGCAGCCCAAGACCGGGAGGCACCGGGGAGCTGTTTTTT.

J is TRBJ1-5 and V is TRBV18; 10 bases match TRBD1. CDR1 is KGHSH, CDR2 LQKENI, per germline. This CDR3 has 16 residues. The trim removed 3 bases at V and 7 bases at J, leaving 9 bases unmatched. The CDR3 is CASSPPTDRGLQPQHF. The CDR3 DNA reads as TGTGCCAGCTCACCCCCCACGGACAGGGGGTTGCAGCCCCAGCATTTT.

V gene TRBV7-2 combines with J gene TRBJ2-1; D gene unclear. The CDR3 has 14 residues. Trimming took off 5 bases at V and 7 bases at J, with 15 bases between the two ends. Germline V lookup: CDR1 SGHTA, CDR2 FQGNSA. CDR3 in amino acids: CASSQHVARNEQFF. The DNA of the CDR3 is TGTGCCAGCAGCCAACATGTAGCACGGAATGAGCAGTTCTTC.

V gene TRBV9 combines with J gene TRBJ2-3; TRBD1 matches 9 bases. This CDR3 spans 14 amino acids. Germline CDR1 is SGDLS and CDR2 is YYNGEE. Trimming removed 7 bases from V and 6 bases from J; junction bases left unmatched: 9. The CDR3: CASGQGLPLDTQYF. The CDR3 coding sequence is TGTGCCAGCGGACAGGGGCTACCCCTGGATACGCAGTATTTT. Based on the CDR3 plus reference TRBV9 and TRBJ2-3, the full variable domain is DSGVTQTPKHLITATGQRVTLRCSPRSGDLSVYWYQQSLDQGLQFLIQYYNGEERAKGNILERFSAQQFPDLHSELNLSSLELGDSALYFCASGQGLPLDTQYFGPGTRLTVL.

This sequence joins TRBV18 and TRBJ1-5, with 7 bases fitting TRBD1. Looked up from germline, CDR1 is KGHSH and CDR2 is LQKENI. The V segment lost 3 bases and the J segment 0 bases; nucleotides outside the gene matches: 5. This CDR3 comprises 16 residues. The CDR3 is CASSPGTAYSNQPQHF. As DNA, the CDR3 is TGTGCCAGCTCACCTGGGACAGCTTATAGCAATCAGCCCCAGCATTTT.

The chain joins TRBV19 to TRBJ2-5; 8 bases line up with TRBD1. This CDR3 region has 15 residues. Germline CDR1 LNHDA, CDR2 SQIVND (reference sequence). The trim removed 6 bases at V and 5 bases at J, leaving 11 bases unmatched. As DNA, the CDR3 is TGTGCCAGTAGCCCACGGCAGGGGGCGCAGGAGACCCAGTACTTC. Protein: CASSPRQGAQETQYF.

CDR3 region: CASSSYNTGELFF. As DNA, the CDR3 is TGTGCCAGCAGCTCCTATAACACCGGGGAGCTGTTTTTT. The V gene is TRBV7-9, the J gene TRBJ2-2; D remains unclear. The CDR3 runs 13 residues. Germline assignment: CDR1 SEHNR and CDR2 FQNEAQ (reference sequence). Deletions cut 4 bases from V and 2 bases from J, with 5 bases between.

In this sample, this clone turned up once. The rearrangement links TRBV4-3 to TRBJ2-5, with a weak D call TRBD2 (5 bases). V lost 2 bases and J lost 4, with 14 bases in between. The CDR3 length is 15 residues. Germline V gene data show CDR1 as LGHNA and CDR2 as YSLEER. The CDR3 DNA sequence: TGCGCCAGCAGCCAACTTTTTGGACTGGGAGAGACCCAGTACTTC. This sequence encodes CASSQLFGLGETQYF.

The chain carries TRBV3-1 (or the pseudogene TRBV3-2) and TRBJ2-7; maybe TRBD2 (6 bases). Trimming took off 8 bases at V and 6 bases at J, with 11 bases between the two ends. There are 11 residues in the CDR3. Per the germline V gene, CDR1 is LGHDT and CDR2 is YNNKEL (reference sequence). In DNA, the CDR3 is TGTGCCAGCGGAAAGGGACTCGAGCAGTACTTC. Its protein product is CASGKGLEQYF.

This chain uses TRBV30 with TRBJ2-7; possible D gene TRBD2, 5 bases. CDR3 length: 12 residues. V lost 4 bases and J 5 bases, leaving 12 bases between the germline ends. Germline V gene data show CDR1 as GTSNPN and CDR2 as SVGIG (reference sequence). The chain's CDR3 is CAWTGILNEQYF. CDR3 DNA sequence: TGTGCCTGGACCGGGATCCTCAACGAGCAGTACTTC.

The genes are TRBV4-1 and TRBJ1-1; possibly TRBD1 for D (5 bases). The CDR3 is 15 amino acids. Germline V gene sequence: CDR1 MGHRA, CDR2 YSYEKL. V was cut by 0 bases and J by 1 base, with 9 bases left in between. The CDR3 reads CASSQEGHPNTEAFF. The CDR3 DNA sequence: TGCGCCAGCAGCCAAGAAGGACACCCGAACACTGAAGCTTTCTTT.

The chain employs TRBV29-1 and TRBJ1-1; maybe TRBD1 (5 bases). Trimming removed 7 bases from V and 0 bases from J, with 12 bases in between. Germline V CDR1 and CDR2: SQVTM, ANQGSEA. There are 13 residues in the CDR3. In DNA, the CDR3 is TGCAGCGGCTCCCGGGGGATGAACACTGAAGCTTTCTTT. As protein: CSGSRGMNTEAFF.

This clone has just one count. The chain combines TRBV7-2 with TRBJ1-2; TRBD1 matches 7 bases. V lost 7 bases and J lost 8; bases outside the gene matches: 10. Germline CDR1 reads SGHTA; CDR2 reads FQGNSA. The CDR3 contains 13 residues. CDR3 residues: CASTDDRDRGYTF. The CDR3 bases are TGTGCCAGCACCGACGACAGGGACCGGGGCTACACCTTC.

The chain employs TRBV10-3 and TRBJ2-7; the D gene is possibly TRBD2 (6 bases). Germline assignment: CDR1 ENHRY and CDR2 SYGVKD. The V and J ends lost 4 bases and 7 bases respectively, with 20 bases between them. The CDR3 runs 15 residues. CDR3 sequence: CAISGGTPTAREQYF. CDR3 nucleotides: TGTGCCATCAGTGGGGGGACTCCCACCGCGAGAGAGCAGTACTTC.